Presented here are 30 T cell receptor beta chains from one specimen sequenced in a study of blood T cell repertoires in COVID-19. The data were produced by immunoSEQ multiplex PCR, yet TCRdb's version contains in-frame clones alone and is incomplete. The table lists about 290,000 clones, around 85% of them singletons, with approximately 4.1% in the top ten. The sequenced sample was peripheral blood. Receptors originate from a woman aged 45-65 years with active or convalescent COVID-19.

This rearrangement joins TRBV7-6 to TRBJ1-1, with 7 bases matching TRBD1. Germline V gene lookup returns CDR1 SGHVS and CDR2 FNYEAQ. There are 16 residues in the CDR3. V lost 1 base and J lost 1; bases outside the gene matches: 6. The CDR3, as DNA: TGTGCCAGCAGCTTAGGTGGGACAGTCGGGAACACTGAAGCTTTCTTT. It is translated as CASSLGGTVGNTEAFF.

V is TRBV5-6 and J is TRBJ2-7, with D maybe TRBD2 (5 bases). Trimming left V 2 bases short and J 1 base short, with 7 bases between. This CDR3 region has 13 residues. Germline V lookup: CDR1 SGHDT, CDR2 YYEEEE. In DNA, the CDR3 is TGTGCCAGCAGCTTACGGGGTTCCTACGAGCAGTACTTC. It codes for CASSLRGSYEQYF.

The sample holds a few counts of this clone. The chain uses TRBV4-1 and TRBJ2-6, with D uncertain. This CDR3 contains 16 residues. Deletions cut 5 bases from V and 0 bases from J, with 11 bases between. CDR1 MGHRA and CDR2 YSYEKL come from the germline V gene. The CDR3 loop reads CASSYTRSSGANVLTF. As DNA, the CDR3 is TGCGCCAGCAGCTACACCCGAAGCTCTGGGGCCAACGTCCTGACTTTC.

The V call is TRBV14, the J call TRBJ2-3; 10 positions match TRBD1. The CDR3 length is 16 residues. Trimming took 4 bases from V and 4 from J; bases not matched to a gene: 8. Germline V gene sequence: CDR1 SGHDN, CDR2 FVKESK. CDR3 sequence reads: CASSPWTGGAPDTQYF. In DNA form, the CDR3 reads TGTGCCAGCAGCCCATGGACAGGGGGAGCCCCAGATACGCAGTATTTT.

A few counts support this clone. The chain uses TRBV3-1 (or the pseudogene TRBV3-2) and TRBJ2-7; D is possibly TRBD2 (5 bases). With 1 base removed from V and 3 bases from J, the gap between germline ends came to 13 bases. The CDR3 has 15 residues. The germline V gene encodes CDR1 LGHDT and CDR2 YNNKEL (reference sequence). This CDR3 reads CASSQGRLAGYEQYF. Written as DNA, the CDR3 is TGTGCCAGCAGCCAAGGTCGGCTAGCAGGCTACGAGCAGTACTTC.

The gene calls are TRBV28 and TRBJ2-1; 12 nucleotides align to TRBD2. The CDR3 is made up of 16 amino acids. Unmatched junction bases numbered 9, after V lost 8 bases and J lost 4 bases. The germline V gene has CDR1 MDHEN and CDR2 SYDVKM. The CDR3 spells CASVSSGRGPYNEQFF. CDR3 bases: TGTGCCAGCGTATCTAGCGGGAGGGGTCCTTACAATGAGCAGTTCTTC.

The chain joins TRBV5-1 to TRBJ2-3, with 10 nucleotides matching TRBD2. This CDR3 comprises 16 residues. The germline V gene encodes CDR1 SGHRS and CDR2 YFSETQ. Trimming at V came to 4 bases and at J to 0 bases, leaving 5 bases not matched to a gene. CDR3 sequence reads: CASSIGLAASTDTQYF. In nucleotides, the CDR3 is TGCGCCAGCAGCATCGGACTAGCGGCTAGCACAGATACGCAGTATTTT.

V gene TRBV10-3 combines with J gene TRBJ1-3, with TRBD1 identical over 10 bases. V lost 9 bases to trimming and J lost 0 bases; unmatched junction nucleotides: 11. CDR1 is ENHRY, CDR2 SYGVKD, per germline. CDR3 size: 17 residues. The CDR3 protein is CAMGQGTPQDSGNTIYF. The CDR3 coding sequence is TGTGCCATGGGACAGGGGACACCCCAAGACTCTGGAAACACCATATATTTT.

The chain employs TRBV10-3 and TRBJ1-3; 8 bases match TRBD1. With 6 bases clipped from V and 0 bases from J, the junction kept 1 base outside the gene matches. There are 14 residues in the CDR3. Germline V gene sequence: CDR1 ENHRY, CDR2 SYGVKD. CDR3 sequence reads: CAIRQGDSGNTIYF. CDR3 coding DNA: TGTGCCATCAGACAGGGGGACTCTGGAAACACCATATATTTT.

The chain joins TRBV12-3 or TRBV12-4 to TRBJ1-3, with D uncertain. Trimming pared 8 bases from V and 9 bases from J, leaving 11 bases between. This CDR3 contains 11 residues. CDR3 DNA: TGTGCCAGCCTAACGATCGGCACCATATATTTT. Amino acid sequence: CASLTIGTIYF.

The chain has TRBV18 and TRBJ2-7; unclear D gene. Trimming pared 2 bases from V and 7 bases from J, leaving 15 bases between. CDR1 KGHSH and CDR2 LQKENI come from the germline V gene. CDR3 size: 14 residues. CDR3 loop: CASSPIALENEQYF. The CDR3 bases are TGTGCCAGCTCACCAATTGCCCTAGAGAATGAGCAGTACTTC.

V is TRBV6-5 and J is TRBJ2-3; perhaps TRBD2 as D (6 bases). V shed 7 bases and J shed 0 bases, with 11 bases lying between them. Germline lookup yields CDR1 MNHEY and CDR2 SVGAGI. The CDR3 consists of 14 residues. The CDR3 DNA sequence: TGTGCCAGCAAGGGGACTTTCAGCACAGATACGCAGTATTTT. This gives the protein CASKGTFSTDTQYF.

The J gene is TRBJ2-3, the V gene TRBV7-9, with 12 bases identical to TRBD2. The J segment lost 4 bases and the V segment lost 3 bases, leaving 5 bases of the junction unmatched. Germline-derived CDR1 and CDR2 are SEHNR and FQNEAQ (reference sequence). This CDR3 region has 16 residues. The CDR3 DNA reads TGTGCCAGCAGCTTCCTGACTAGCGGGAGTTCAGATACGCAGTATTTT. It specifies CASSFLTSGSSDTQYF.

This sequence joins TRBV11-2 and TRBJ2-5; no reliable D call. The length of the CDR3 is 13 residues. V was clipped by 1 base and J by 2 bases, with 5 bases between them. Per germline, CDR1 SGHAT and CDR2 FQNNGV. CDR3 nucleotide sequence: TGTGCCAGCAGCTTAGCGTTACAAGAGACCCAGTACTTC. This gives the protein CASSLALQETQYF.

The chain has TRBV28 and TRBJ1-5; 9 positions agree with TRBD1. The CDR3 totals 12 residues. In germline, CDR1 is MDHEN, CDR2 SYDVKM. The junction had 4 bases not matched to a gene; V was cut back by 10 bases and J by 6 bases. CDR3 protein: CATRTGVQPQHF. For the CDR3, the DNA is TGTGCCACTAGGACAGGGGTTCAGCCCCAGCATTTT.

The rearrangement uses TRBV2 and TRBJ2-1; 9 nucleotides agree with TRBD2. The germline CDR1 and CDR2 sequences are SNHLY and FYNNEI. The junction had 8 bases not matched to a gene; V was cut back by 6 bases and J by 5 bases. CDR3 length: 15 amino acids. This chain's CDR3 is CASRKGRLADNEQFF. CDR3 DNA sequence: TGTGCCAGCAGGAAGGGTAGACTAGCGGACAATGAGCAGTTCTTC.

The V and J genes are TRBV2 and TRBJ1-1; possible D gene TRBD1, 5 bases. V dropped 6 bases and J dropped 1 base, with 15 bases sitting between them. This CDR3 is 15 amino acids long. The germline V gene encodes CDR1 SNHLY and CDR2 FYNNEI. The DNA for the CDR3 is TGTGCCAGCAGCCCAATCAGGACAACGAACACTGAAGCTTTCTTT. Protein product: CASSPIRTTNTEAFF.

This clone was picked up a small number of times. J is TRBJ1-2 and V is TRBV7-2; no firm D call. The CDR3 is 13 residues long. The V gene's germline CDR1 is SGHTA and CDR2 FQGNSA. V lost 5 bases and J 4 bases, leaving 11 bases between the germline ends. The chain's CDR3 is CASSAGGGYGYTF. CDR3 nucleotides: TGTGCCAGCAGCGCTGGAGGTGGCTATGGCTACACCTTC.

The rearrangement links TRBV13 to TRBJ2-7; no reliable D call. Deletions cut 5 bases from V and 5 bases from J, with 19 bases between. CDR1 is PRHDT and CDR2 is FYEKMQ in the germline V gene (reference sequence). The CDR3 sequence is 15 residues long. CDR3 protein: CASSVQLSRPHEQYF. The CDR3 DNA is TGTGCCAGCAGCGTACAGCTCTCCCGCCCCCACGAGCAGTACTTC.

The V and J genes are TRBV28 and TRBJ1-1; no clear D gene. The CDR3 is 11 amino acids. V was pared by 6 bases and J by 7 bases, with 9 bases between. Germline values: CDR1 MDHEN, CDR2 SYDVKM. The CDR3 sequence: CASSPKSEAFF. The DNA of the CDR3 is TGTGCCAGCAGCCCCAAGAGTGAAGCTTTCTTT.

The CDR3 reads CASSLWTGGRNGYTF. In DNA, the CDR3 is TGTGCCAGCAGCTTGTGGACGGGGGGGCGTAATGGCTACACCTTC. The V gene is TRBV5-4, the J gene TRBJ1-2, with D perhaps matching TRBD1 (6 bases). Germline V gene sequence: CDR1 SGHNT, CDR2 YYREEE (reference sequence). The V and J ends lost 1 base and 6 bases respectively, with 16 bases between them. The CDR3 spans 15 residues.

Here the CDR3 DNA reads TGTGCCAGCAGCCTTGGGGGGTTTGAGGGAAACCAGTTCTTC. Translating it yields CASSLGGFEGNQFF. The chain links TRBV7-9 to TRBJ2-1, with D possibly being TRBD2 (6 bases). The germline V and J ends were trimmed by 5 bases and 13 bases, with 21 bases remaining between them. Germline assignment: CDR1 SEHNR and CDR2 FQNEAQ (reference sequence). This CDR3 has 14 residues.

V usage is TRBV27 and J usage is TRBJ1-1, with a possible D match to TRBD1 (6 bases). Germline CDR1 is MNHEY and CDR2 is SMNVEV (reference sequence). V was pared by 5 bases and J by 2 bases, with 15 bases between. The CDR3 spans 15 residues. The CDR3 DNA reads as TGTGCCAGCAGTCCCCTCCAGGGGACCAACACTGAAGCTTTCTTT. It specifies CASSPLQGTNTEAFF.

The V gene is TRBV4-1, the J gene TRBJ2-3; 9 nucleotides align to TRBD1. Germline V lookup: CDR1 MGHRA, CDR2 YSYEKL. With 1 base clipped from V and 4 bases from J, the junction kept 3 bases outside the gene matches. The CDR3 loop spans 15 amino acids. The CDR3 region has the DNA TGCGCCAGCAGCCAAGGGGACAGGGAGGCAGATACGCAGTATTTT. Translating gives CASSQGDREADTQYF.

The chain combines TRBV5-6 with TRBJ2-1, with D hard to call. CDR1 SGHDT and CDR2 YYEEEE come from the germline V gene. Trimming took off 0 bases at V and 5 bases at J, with 18 bases between the two ends. This CDR3 has 17 residues. The CDR3 loop is CASSLGYTFGSDNEQFF. The CDR3 nucleotides are TGTGCCAGCAGCTTGGGATACACATTCGGGTCCGACAATGAGCAGTTCTTC. The full variable domain, completed using reference TRBV5-6 and TRBJ2-1, is DAGVTQSPTHLIKTRGQQVTLRCSPKSGHDTVSWYQQALGQGPQFIFQYYEEEERQRGNFPDRFSGHQFPNYSSELNVNALLLGDSALYLCASSLGYTFGSDNEQFFGPGTRLTVL.

As for this clone: Other DNA sequences in the sample encode the same CDR3. The genes are TRBV6-5 and TRBJ2-3; 7 nucleotides agree with TRBD2. The CDR3 runs to 13 residues. The V gene end was trimmed by 8 bases and the J gene end by 2 bases; junction bases not matched to a gene: 4. CDR1 MNHEY and CDR2 SVGAGI come from the germline V gene. CDR3 protein: CASSRDYTDTQYF. The CDR3 DNA is TGTGCCAGCTCCCGGGACTACACAGATACGCAGTATTTT.

The J gene is TRBJ1-6, the V gene TRBV27; D might be TRBD1 (5 bases). The germline V and J ends were trimmed by 6 bases and 7 bases, with 13 bases remaining between them. The germline V gene has CDR1 MNHEY and CDR2 SMNVEV (reference sequence). This CDR3 spans 14 amino acids. This CDR3 is CASSRRAVNSPLHF. DNA of the CDR3: TGTGCCAGCAGCCGCAGGGCAGTGAATTCACCCCTCCACTTT.

The chain is built from TRBV18 and TRBJ2-1; 9 bases align to TRBD1. Germline values: CDR1 KGHSH, CDR2 LQKENI. The length of the CDR3 is 15 residues. V shed 6 bases, J shed 10 bases, and the junction held 13 bases outside the gene matches. The CDR3 DNA reads TGTGCCAGCTCTCGAGGACAGGGGAACCCCTCCGAGCAGTTCTTC. Protein: CASSRGQGNPSEQFF.

This rearrangement joins TRBV15 to TRBJ2-7; 11 positions agree with TRBD2. The V and J ends lost 4 bases and 4 bases, in that order; junction bases with no gene match: 3. This CDR3 is built from 14 residues. CDR1 is LNHNV and CDR2 is YYDKDF in the germline V gene (reference sequence). The CDR3 region is CATSTLAGAYEQYF. In nucleotides, the CDR3 is TGTGCCACCAGCACACTAGCGGGAGCTTACGAGCAGTACTTC.

The J gene is TRBJ2-1, the V gene TRBV11-2, with 9 bases matching TRBD2. The CDR3 consists of 17 residues. Unmatched junction bases numbered 16, after V lost 5 bases and J lost 8 bases. Germline V CDR1 and CDR2: SGHAT, FQNNGV. CDR3 sequence (DNA): TGTGCCAGCAGCCCAGATCGGGCAAGCGGGAGGAGGGATGAGCAGTTCTTC. This gives the protein CASSPDRASGRRDEQFF.